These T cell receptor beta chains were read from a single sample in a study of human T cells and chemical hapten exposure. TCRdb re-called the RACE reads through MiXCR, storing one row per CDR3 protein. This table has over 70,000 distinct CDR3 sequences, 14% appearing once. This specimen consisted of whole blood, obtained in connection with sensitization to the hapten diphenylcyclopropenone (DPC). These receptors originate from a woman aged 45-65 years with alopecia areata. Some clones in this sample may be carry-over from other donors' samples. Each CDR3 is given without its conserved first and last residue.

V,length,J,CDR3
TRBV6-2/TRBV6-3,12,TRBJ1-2,ASSYGTANYGYT
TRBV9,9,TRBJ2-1,ASRSGRAQF
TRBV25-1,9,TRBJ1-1,ASSDWAEAF
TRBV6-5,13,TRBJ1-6,ASSYDVAKNSPLS
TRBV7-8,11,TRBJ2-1,ASSSTAGFGQF
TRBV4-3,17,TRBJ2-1,ASSHSLADPSSSYNEQF
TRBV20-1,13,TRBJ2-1,SATSWREKNNEQF
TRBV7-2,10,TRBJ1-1,ASSLMGTEAF
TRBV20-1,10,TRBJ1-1,SAPNVATEAF
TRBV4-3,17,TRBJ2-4,ASSQDLGSRGRMKNIQY
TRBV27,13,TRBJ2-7,ASSLSSPTAYEQY
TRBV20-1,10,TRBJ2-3,SASVVTDTQY
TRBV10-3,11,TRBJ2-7,AISEGFPYEQY
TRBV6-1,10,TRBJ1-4,ATTTRGEKLF
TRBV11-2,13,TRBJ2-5,ASSLASGASETQY
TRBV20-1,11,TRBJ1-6,SARSVSNSPLH
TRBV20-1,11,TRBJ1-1,SASPRADTEAF
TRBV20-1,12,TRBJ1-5,SATNRAQNQPQH
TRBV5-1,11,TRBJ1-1,ASRVSGVTEAF
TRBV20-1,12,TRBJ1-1,SARGQTGLTEAF
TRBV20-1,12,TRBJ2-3,SARLAGVWDTQY
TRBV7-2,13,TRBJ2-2,ASSLARVNTGELF
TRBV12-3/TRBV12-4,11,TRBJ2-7,ASSAGSAHEQY
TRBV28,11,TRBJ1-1,ASSSEFRTEAF
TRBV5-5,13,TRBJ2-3,ASSRLAVSTDTQY
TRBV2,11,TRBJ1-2,ASSRGTNYGYT
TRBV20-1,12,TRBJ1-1,SARGQVRWTEAF
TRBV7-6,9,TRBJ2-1,ASSSQVEQF
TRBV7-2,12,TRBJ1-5,ASSPTGGRQPQH
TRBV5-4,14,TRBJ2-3,ASSRSPTGSADTQY
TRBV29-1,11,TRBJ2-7,SVETGVSPEQY
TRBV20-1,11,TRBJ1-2,SARQGGTWGYT
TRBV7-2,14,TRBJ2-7,ASSSRSGGDTYEQY
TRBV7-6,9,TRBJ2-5,AKATPKTQY
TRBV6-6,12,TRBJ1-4,ASSRTSGNEKLF
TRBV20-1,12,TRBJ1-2,SARDLDSGYGYT
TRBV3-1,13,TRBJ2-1,ASSRAGNTYNEQF
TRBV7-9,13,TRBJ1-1,ASSPPQVRGTEAF